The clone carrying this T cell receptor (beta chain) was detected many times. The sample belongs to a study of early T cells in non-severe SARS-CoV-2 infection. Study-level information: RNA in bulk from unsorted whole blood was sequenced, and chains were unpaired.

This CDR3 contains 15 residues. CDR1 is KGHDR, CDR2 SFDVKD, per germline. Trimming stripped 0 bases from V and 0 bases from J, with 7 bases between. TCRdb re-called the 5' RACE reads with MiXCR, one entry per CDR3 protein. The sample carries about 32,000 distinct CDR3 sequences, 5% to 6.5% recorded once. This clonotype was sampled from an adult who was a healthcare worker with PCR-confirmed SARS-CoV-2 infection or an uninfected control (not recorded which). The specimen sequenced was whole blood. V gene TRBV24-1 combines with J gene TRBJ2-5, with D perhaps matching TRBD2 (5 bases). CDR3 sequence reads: CATSDLLAHQETQYF. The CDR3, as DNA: TGTGCCACCAGTGATTTGCTAGCCCACCAAGAGACCCAGTACTTC.